This T cell receptor (beta chain) was obtained from a study of blood T cell repertoires in COVID-19. Overall study context: Acute-phase and convalescent COVID-19 samples originated in the United States, Italy and Spain. T cells, B-cell-depleted T cells, or PBMCs provided the cDNA or gDNA that served as material.

Authors' methods: Cell counts per sample came from amplifying reference gene primers. Profiling relied on immunoSEQ multiplex PCR, and the TCRdb table lists in-frame clones only, not all of them. D and trimming were read from the DNA, whereas the V and J calls and clone size are those reported in that table. This sample carries around 65,000 clones, about 85% of them seen once, and the ten largest clones take 5.3%. This CDR3 has 17 amino acids. V dropped 0 bases and J dropped 3; count of bases not matched to a gene: 7. Germline V gives CDR1 SGHRS, CDR2 YFSETQ. The sequence came from a man aged 65 to 79 with acute or convalescent COVID-19. This sequence joins TRBV5-1 and TRBJ2-1; 9 nucleotides match TRBD2. The sequenced sample was peripheral blood. CDR3 sequence: CASSLVGRGGRYNEQFF. DNA for the CDR3: TGCGCCAGCAGCTTGGTTGGGCGGGGGGGGCGCTACAATGAGCAGTTCTTC. Variable domain in full (rest from reference TRBV5-1 and TRBJ2-1): KAGVTQTPRYLIKTRGQQVTLSCSPISGHRSVSWYQQTPGQGLQFLFEYFSETQRNKGNFPGRFSGRQFSNSRSEMNVSTLELGDSALYLCASSLVGRGGRYNEQFFGPGTRLTVL.